This T cell receptor (beta chain) was identified in a study of T cells in Graves' hyperthyroidism and ophthalmopathy. From RNA transcripts, TCR beta CDR3 regions were amplified. HTBI primers drove first-round RT-PCR of the TCR CDR3. One entry per CDR3 protein, called by TCRdb with MiXCR from the multiplex PCR reads. The sample shows a few hundred thousand distinct CDR3 sequences, more than 15% of them seen only once. Uncontrolled infections, other autoimmune diseases, pregnancy or lactation led to exclusion of patients. Source material for PBMCs was less than 12 ml fresh peripheral blood. A note on this clonotype: Antigen specificity is unknown.

General study findings and limits: Most clonotypes expanded in thyroid above 0.001 were likewise present in blood.

Source material: blood. The source is a woman in her 30s with Graves' ophthalmopathy.

CDR3 DNA: TGTGCCAGCTCAAAGGACAGGGGTAACCAAGAGACCCAGTACTTC. Encoded protein: CASSKDRGNQETQYF. The chain recombines TRBV18 with TRBJ2-5; 9 bases are shared with TRBD1. This CDR3 has 15 amino acids. V shed 5 bases, J shed 0 bases, and the junction held 4 bases outside the gene matches. In germline, CDR1 is KGHSH, CDR2 LQKENI. The full variable domain, its missing parts supplied by reference TRBV18 and TRBJ2-5, is NAGVMQNPRHLVRRRGQEARLRCSPMKGHSHVYWYRQLPEEGLKFMVYLQKENIIDESGMPKERFSAEFPKEGPSILRIQQVVRGDSAAYFCASSKDRGNQETQYFGPGTRLLVL.